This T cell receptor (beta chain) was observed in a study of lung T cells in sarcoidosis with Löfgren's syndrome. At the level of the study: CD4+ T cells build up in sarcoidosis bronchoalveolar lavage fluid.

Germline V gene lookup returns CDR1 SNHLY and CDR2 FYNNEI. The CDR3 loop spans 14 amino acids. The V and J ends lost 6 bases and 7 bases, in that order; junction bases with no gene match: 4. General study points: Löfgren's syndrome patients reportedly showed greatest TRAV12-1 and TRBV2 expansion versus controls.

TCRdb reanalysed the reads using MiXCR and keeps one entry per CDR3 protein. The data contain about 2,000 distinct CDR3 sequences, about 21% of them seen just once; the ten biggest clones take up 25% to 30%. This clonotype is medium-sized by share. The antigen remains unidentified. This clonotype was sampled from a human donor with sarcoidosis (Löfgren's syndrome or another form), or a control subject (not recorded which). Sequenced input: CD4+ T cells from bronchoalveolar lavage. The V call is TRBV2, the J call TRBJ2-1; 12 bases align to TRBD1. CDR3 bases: TGTGCCAGCAGCGGGACAGGGGGCCGTAATGAGCAGTTCTTC. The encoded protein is CASSGTGGRNEQFF.